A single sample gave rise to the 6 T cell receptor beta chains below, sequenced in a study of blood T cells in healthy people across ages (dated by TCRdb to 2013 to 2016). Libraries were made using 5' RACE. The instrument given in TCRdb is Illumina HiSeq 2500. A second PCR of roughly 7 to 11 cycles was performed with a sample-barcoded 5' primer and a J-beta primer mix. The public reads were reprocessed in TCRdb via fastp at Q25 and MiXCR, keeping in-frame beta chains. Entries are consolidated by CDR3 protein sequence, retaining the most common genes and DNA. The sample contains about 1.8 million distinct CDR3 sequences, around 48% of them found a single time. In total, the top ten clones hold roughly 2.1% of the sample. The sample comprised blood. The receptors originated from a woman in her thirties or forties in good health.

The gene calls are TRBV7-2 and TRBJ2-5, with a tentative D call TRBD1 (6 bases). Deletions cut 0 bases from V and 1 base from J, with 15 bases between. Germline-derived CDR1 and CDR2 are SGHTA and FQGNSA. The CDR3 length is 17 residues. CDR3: CASSLAAGTRSQETQYF. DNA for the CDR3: TGTGCCAGCAGCTTAGCCGCCGGGACACGGAGCCAAGAGACCCAGTACTTC. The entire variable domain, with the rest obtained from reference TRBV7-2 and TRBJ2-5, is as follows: GAGVSQSPSNKVTEKGKDVELRCDPISGHTALYWYRQSLGQGLEFLIYFQGNSAPDKSGLPSDRFSAERTGGSVSTLTIQRTQQEDSAVYLCASSLAAGTRSQETQYFGPGTRLLVL.

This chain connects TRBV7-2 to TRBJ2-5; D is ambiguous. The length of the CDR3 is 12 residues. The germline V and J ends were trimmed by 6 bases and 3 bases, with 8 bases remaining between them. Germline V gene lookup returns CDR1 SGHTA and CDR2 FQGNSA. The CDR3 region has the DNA TGTGCCAGCAGTCAAAACAAAGAGACCCAGTACTTC. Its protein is CASSQNKETQYF. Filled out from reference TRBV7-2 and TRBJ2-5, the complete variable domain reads GAGVSQSPSNKVTEKGKDVELRCDPISGHTALYWYRQSLGQGLEFLIYFQGNSAPDKSGLPSDRFSAERTGGSVSTLTIQRTQQEDSAVYLCASSQNKETQYFGPGTRLLVL.

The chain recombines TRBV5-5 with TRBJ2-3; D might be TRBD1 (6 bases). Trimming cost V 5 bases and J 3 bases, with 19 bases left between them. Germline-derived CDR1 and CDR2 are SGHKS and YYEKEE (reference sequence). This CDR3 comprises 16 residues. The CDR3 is CASSSLGGQRTDTQYF. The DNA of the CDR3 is TGTGCCAGCAGTTCCCTAGGGGGACAAAGAACAGATACGCAGTATTTT.

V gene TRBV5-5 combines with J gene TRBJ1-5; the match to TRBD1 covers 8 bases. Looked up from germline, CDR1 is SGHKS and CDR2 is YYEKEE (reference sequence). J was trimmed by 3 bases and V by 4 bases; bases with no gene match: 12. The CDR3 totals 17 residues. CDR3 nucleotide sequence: TGTGCCAGCAGCCTAGCAAAGGACAGGGACCTCAATCAGCCCCAGCATTTT. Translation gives CASSLAKDRDLNQPQHF. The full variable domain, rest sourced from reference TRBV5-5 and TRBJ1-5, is DAGVTQSPTHLIKTRGQQVTLRCSPISGHKSVSWYQQVLGQGPQFIFQYYEKEERGRGNFPDRFSARQFPNYSSELNVNALLLGDSALYLCASSLAKDRDLNQPQHFGDGTRLSIL.

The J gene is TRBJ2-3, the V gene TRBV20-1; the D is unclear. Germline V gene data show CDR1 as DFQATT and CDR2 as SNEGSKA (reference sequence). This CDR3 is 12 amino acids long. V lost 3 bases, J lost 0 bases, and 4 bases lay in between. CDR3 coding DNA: TGCAGTGCTAGCCAGAGCACAGATACGCAGTATTTT. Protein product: CSASQSTDTQYF.

CDR3 nucleotide sequence: TGTGCCAGCAGTACTGGCGGGGGGCGAGGCTACACCTTC. Translating gives CASSTGGGRGYTF. V gene TRBV6-5 combines with J gene TRBJ1-2, with D tentatively TRBD1 (6 bases). The CDR3 totals 13 residues. Germline-derived CDR1 and CDR2 are MNHEY and SVGAGI. The germline V and J ends were trimmed by 5 bases and 8 bases, with 15 bases remaining between them.